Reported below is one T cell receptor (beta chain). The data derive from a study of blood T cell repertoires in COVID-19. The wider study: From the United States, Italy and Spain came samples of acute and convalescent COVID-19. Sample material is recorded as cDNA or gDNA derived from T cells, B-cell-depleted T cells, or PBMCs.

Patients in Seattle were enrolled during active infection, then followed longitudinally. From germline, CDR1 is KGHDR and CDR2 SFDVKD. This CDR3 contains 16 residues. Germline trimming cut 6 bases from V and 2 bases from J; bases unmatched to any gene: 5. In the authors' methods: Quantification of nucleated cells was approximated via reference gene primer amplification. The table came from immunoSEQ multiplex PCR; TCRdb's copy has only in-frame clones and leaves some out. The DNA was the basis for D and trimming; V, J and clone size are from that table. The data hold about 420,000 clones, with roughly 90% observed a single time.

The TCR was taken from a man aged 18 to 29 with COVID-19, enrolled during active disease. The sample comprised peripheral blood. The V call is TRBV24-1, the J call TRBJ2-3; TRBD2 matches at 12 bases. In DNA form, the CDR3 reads TGTGCCACCAGTTCTAGCGGGAGGGCCTCCACAGATACGCAGTATTTT. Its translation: CATSSSGRASTDTQYF.